This T cell receptor beta chain was found in a study of shared clonotypes between healthy human individuals. About this clone itself: The antigen is unknown.

The repertoire was sequenced with immunoSEQ multiplex PCR; TCRdb's copy has only in-frame clones and lacks some. The sample yields some 2,000,000 clones, approximately 94% seen once. Only Caucasian adults living in Nashville, Tennessee made up the donor group. CD45RA+ naive and CD45RA-negative memory subsets were separated from CD4+ cells. Germline assignment: CDR1 SEHNR and CDR2 FQNEAQ (reference sequence). The CDR3 runs 14 residues. The ends were cut back, 2 bases at V and 7 bases at J, with 14 bases in the middle. Study-wide points: About 4.5% of naive CD4 clonotypes were common to a few donors.

The TCR sequence derives from a man in his late teens or twenties in good health. V is TRBV7-9 and J is TRBJ1-2, with a possible D match to TRBD1 (6 bases). Input material: naive CD4+ T cells sorted from blood. The sample's subset: CD45RA+ positively selected. The CDR3 region is CASSLQQGESGYTF. CDR3 nucleotide sequence: TGTGCCAGCAGCTTACAACAGGGAGAGAGTGGCTACACCTTC.